The 28 T cell receptor beta chains presented below share a single source sample, sequenced in a study of Ad26.COV2.S vaccination and SARS-CoV-2 variants. Treatment defined: approximately 18 received Ad26.COV2.S at low or high dose, single or two shots; roughly 5 received placebo; per-sample allocation not given. The samples were gathered on day 63 after the first injection of vaccine or placebo. Using immunoSEQ multiplex PCR, the repertoire was profiled, and TCRdb retains in-frame clones only, with some absent. The sample has 300,000 to 400,000 clones, roughly 87% seen once. The source was peripheral blood, collected in a trial of Ad26.COV2.S vaccine versus placebo. Receptors were obtained from a person between 18 and 60 years old who received the Ad26.COV2.S COVID-19 vaccine or a placebo.

The chain uses TRBV4-3 and TRBJ1-5; D not resolved. Germline CDR1 is LGHNA and CDR2 is YSLEER. This CDR3 has 16 residues. The V gene lost 1 base and the J gene lost 0 bases, with 10 bases spanning the gap. This CDR3 is CASSQGDAYSNQPQHF. CDR3 bases: TGCGCCAGCAGCCAAGGGGATGCATATAGCAATCAGCCCCAGCATTTT.

The V call is TRBV29-1, the J call TRBJ1-1; possible D gene TRBD1, 6 bases. This CDR3 has 13 residues. CDR1 is SQVTM, CDR2 ANQGSEA, per germline. The CDR3 spells CTVGARYNTEAFF. CDR3 DNA: TGCACAGTGGGGGCGCGATATAACACTGAAGCTTTCTTT.

This clone was recorded once. V usage is TRBV2 and J usage is TRBJ1-1, with a weak D call TRBD1 (5 bases). This CDR3 has 13 amino acids. Germline-derived CDR1 and CDR2 are SNHLY and FYNNEI. Trimming removed 6 bases at V and 1 base at J, with 9 bases between. The CDR3 protein is CASSRQQNTEAFF. CDR3 nucleotide sequence: TGTGCCAGCAGCAGACAGCAGAACACTGAAGCTTTCTTT.

The V gene is TRBV3-1 (or the pseudogene TRBV3-2), the J gene TRBJ1-3; D not certain. The germline V and J ends were trimmed by 1 base and 0 bases, with 7 bases remaining between them. Germline V CDR1 and CDR2: LGHDT, YNNKEL (reference sequence). The CDR3 extends over 15 amino acids. CDR3 loop: CASSQGLISGNTIYF. The CDR3 DNA follows: TGTGCCAGCAGCCAAGGACTGATCTCTGGAAACACCATATATTTT.

The chain joins TRBV4-2 to TRBJ1-3, with D perhaps TRBD1 (6 bases). Per germline, CDR1 LGHNA and CDR2 YNFKEQ. Trimming took off 4 bases at V and 0 bases at J, with 19 bases between the two ends. The CDR3 spans 18 residues. CDR3 in DNA: TGTGCCAGCAGCCCACAAGAGGGGGGTCCTTACTCTGGAAACACCATATATTTT. Amino acid sequence: CASSPQEGGPYSGNTIYF.

The CDR3 DNA sequence: TGTGCCAGCAGTCGGAGACAAAACTATGGCTACACCTTC. This sequence encodes CASSRRQNYGYTF. The J gene is TRBJ1-2, the V gene TRBV12-3 or TRBV12-4; D remains unclear. V was clipped by 5 bases and J by 2 bases, with 9 bases between them. The CDR3 loop spans 13 amino acids.

This clone was seen only a few times. V gene TRBV6-2 or TRBV6-3 combines with J gene TRBJ1-1; D call uncertain. The V gene lost 0 bases and the J gene lost 1 base, with 0 bases spanning the gap. The CDR3 sequence is 12 residues long. The germline CDR1 and CDR2 sequences are MNHEY and SVGEGT. The CDR3 DNA sequence: TGTGCCAGCAGTTACTCGAACACTGAAGCTTTCTTT. Amino acid sequence: CASSYSNTEAFF.

The CDR3 sequence is CASSQSRPGREQFF. The CDR3 region has the DNA TGCGCCAGCAGCCAATCTCGTCCCGGGCGGGAGCAGTTCTTC. The V call is TRBV4-1, the J call TRBJ2-1, with D unresolved. This CDR3 is built from 14 residues. Germline CDR1 is MGHRA and CDR2 is YSYEKL. V was shortened by 2 bases and J by 10 bases, with 15 bases between the two germline ends.

This chain connects TRBV5-4 to TRBJ2-7; tentative D call: TRBD1 (6 bases). V lost 4 bases and J 2 bases, leaving 19 bases between the germline ends. Germline lookup yields CDR1 SGHNT and CDR2 YYREEE (reference sequence). The CDR3 sequence is 16 residues long. CDR3 residues: CASSQQGRRTTYEQYF. The CDR3 DNA follows: TGTGCCAGCAGCCAACAGGGAAGGCGTACAACCTACGAGCAGTACTTC.

The genes are TRBV4-3 and TRBJ2-3, with 7 bases fitting TRBD2. Germline CDR1 LGHNA, CDR2 YSLEER. The CDR3 has 16 amino acids. The V segment lost 2 bases and the J segment 2 bases; nucleotides outside the gene matches: 7. The CDR3 nucleotides read TGCGCCAGCAGCCAAAAAACGGGGGGAATCACAGATACGCAGTATTTT. Encoded protein: CASSQKTGGITDTQYF.

The rearrangement links TRBV11-2 to TRBJ2-7; 11 nucleotides line up with TRBD1. The CDR3 contains 15 residues. Germline V gene data show CDR1 as SGHAT and CDR2 as FQNNGV. Trimming removed 1 base from V and 3 bases from J; junction bases left unmatched: 2. CDR3 protein: CASSLGGTGGYEQYF. CDR3 nucleotide sequence: TGTGCCAGCAGCTTAGGCGGGACAGGGGGCTACGAGCAGTACTTC.

This chain uses TRBV3-1 (or the pseudogene TRBV3-2) with TRBJ2-6, with 8 bases identical to TRBD2. The CDR3 covers 18 residues. V lost 4 bases and J lost 0; bases outside the gene matches: 8. Germline CDR1 LGHDT, CDR2 YNNKEL (reference sequence). The CDR3 coding sequence is TGTGCCAGCAGCCCTACGGGGGGGGCCCCCTCTGGGGCCAACGTCCTGACTTTC. This sequence encodes CASSPTGGAPSGANVLTF.

V gene TRBV4-2 combines with J gene TRBJ2-7; 9 nucleotides match TRBD1. From germline, CDR1 is LGHNA and CDR2 YNFKEQ. The junction had 2 bases not matched to a gene; V was cut back by 2 bases and J by 3 bases. The CDR3 runs 14 residues. The CDR3 DNA follows: TGTGCCAGCAGCCAACCGGGACAGGGCTACGAGCAGTACTTC. As protein: CASSQPGQGYEQYF.

This clone was detected only a few times. The sample contains more than one DNA sequence encoding this CDR3. The chain joins TRBV19 to TRBJ1-3; D might be TRBD1 (5 bases). This CDR3 spans 14 amino acids. Germline V lookup: CDR1 LNHDA, CDR2 SQIVND (reference sequence). V lost 5 bases, J lost 0 bases, and 8 bases lay in between. CDR3 sequence: CASSPQASGNTIYF. The CDR3 nucleotides are TGTGCCAGTAGTCCACAGGCCTCTGGAAACACCATATATTTT.

Concerning this clone itself: Germline and junction disagree at one end, which may indicate a read error. The chain employs TRBV6-5 and TRBJ1-6; D remains unclear. This CDR3 has 13 amino acids. The germline CDR1 and CDR2 sequences are MNHEY and SVGAGI. CDR3 coding DNA: TGTGCCAGTAGTTCAAACGCGGATTCACCCCTCCACTTT. Its protein product is CASSSNADSPLHF.

This chain connects TRBV6-6 to TRBJ1-3; 9 bases agree with TRBD1. This CDR3 has 20 amino acids. Germline V gene data show CDR1 as MNHNY and CDR2 as SVGAGI (reference sequence). J lost 4 bases, V lost 5 bases, and 21 bases had no gene match. This chain's CDR3 is CASSRYGVGQGQVSGNTIYF. In DNA, the CDR3 is TGTGCCAGCAGTCGGTACGGAGTGGGACAGGGTCAGGTTTCGGGAAACACCATATATTTT.

The chain uses TRBV6-2 or TRBV6-3 and TRBJ2-7; 8 bases match TRBD1. The CDR3 extends over 15 amino acids. Unmatched junction bases numbered 8, after V lost 2 bases and J lost 5 bases. The germline V gene encodes CDR1 MNHEY and CDR2 SVGEGT. The CDR3 DNA is TGTGCCAGCAGTTACGCTTGGACAGGGTCGCACGAGCAGTACTTC. It yields the protein CASSYAWTGSHEQYF.

The V and J genes are TRBV30 and TRBJ1-6; D gene uncertain. The ends were cut back, 0 bases at V and 6 bases at J, with 9 bases in the middle. Germline V gene sequence: CDR1 GTSNPN, CDR2 SVGIG (reference sequence). The CDR3 spans 14 residues. The DNA for the CDR3 is TGTGCCTGGAGTGTACTAACAGCTAATTCACCCCTCCACTTT. This gives the protein CAWSVLTANSPLHF.

The genes are TRBV4-1 and TRBJ2-7; D possibly corresponds to TRBD2 (6 bases). Trimming removed 1 base from V and 3 bases from J, with 10 bases in between. The CDR3 runs 14 residues. The germline gives CDR1 MGHRA, CDR2 YSYEKL. The CDR3 DNA is TGCGCCAGCAGCCAAGCCTCCGGGGGCTACGAGCAGTACTTC. It yields the protein CASSQASGGYEQYF.

The V and J genes are TRBV15 and TRBJ2-3; a possible D gene is TRBD2 (6 bases). Trimming stripped 3 bases from V and 2 bases from J, with 18 bases between. The CDR3 loop spans 17 amino acids. Germline-derived CDR1 and CDR2 are LNHNV and YYDKDF (reference sequence). The CDR3 nucleotides are TGTGCCACCAGCAGCCCCATTGGAGGGTCGAACACAGATACGCAGTATTTT. This gives the protein CATSSPIGGSNTDTQYF.

In regard to this clone: The junction and the germline gene differ at one end; a read error may be behind it. The chain uses TRBV7-7 and TRBJ2-2; 9 positions match TRBD1. Germline V lookup: CDR1 SSHAT, CDR2 FNYEAQ (reference sequence). The CDR3 has 15 residues. CDR3 bases: TGTGCTAGCAGCCTAGCCGGACAGGGGACCGGGGAGCTGTTTTTT. Protein product: CASSLAGQGTGELFF.

This sequence joins TRBV7-8 and TRBJ2-7; D not resolved. This CDR3 is built from 13 residues. V was clipped by 5 bases and J by 0 bases, with 8 bases between them. Germline CDR1 and CDR2: SGHVS and FQNEAQ. CDR3 protein: CASSRRISYEQYF. CDR3 sequence (DNA): TGTGCCAGCAGCCGCCGGATCTCCTACGAGCAGTACTTC. The full variable domain, in which reference TRBV7-8 and TRBJ2-7 provide the parts outside the CDR3, is GAGVSQSPRYKVAKRGQDVALRCDPISGHVSLFWYQQALGQGPEFLTYFQNEAQLDKSGLPSDRFFAERPEGSVSTLKIQRTQQEDSAVYLCASSRRISYEQYFGPGTRLTVT.

The rearrangement uses TRBV9 and TRBJ2-1; no reliable D call. The V and J ends lost 2 bases and 2 bases respectively, with 11 bases between them. Germline loops: CDR1 SGDLS, CDR2 YYNGEE. The CDR3 is 15 residues long. CDR3 region: CASSVTAPPYNEQFF. The DNA for the CDR3 is TGTGCCAGCAGCGTGACGGCGCCACCCTACAATGAGCAGTTCTTC.

The gene calls are TRBV5-1 and TRBJ1-5; D ambiguous. The length of the CDR3 is 15 residues. V was cut by 5 bases and J by 1 base, with 13 bases left in between. Germline V gene data show CDR1 as SGHRS and CDR2 as YFSETQ. The CDR3 DNA sequence: TGCGCCAGCAGTCCTGGTCTGGCAAGCAATCAGCCCCAGCATTTT. Its translation: CASSPGLASNQPQHF. Variable domain in full (rest from reference TRBV5-1 and TRBJ1-5): KAGVTQTPRYLIKTRGQQVTLSCSPISGHRSVSWYQQTPGQGLQFLFEYFSETQRNKGNFPGRFSGRQFSNSRSEMNVSTLELGDSALYLCASSPGLASNQPQHFGDGTRLSIL.

The chain joins TRBV5-1 to TRBJ2-7, with D unresolved. Trimming took off 4 bases at V and 4 bases at J, with 18 bases between the two ends. CDR1 and CDR2 (germline): SGHRS, YFSETQ. The CDR3 covers 15 residues. The CDR3 nucleotides are TGCGCCAGCAGCCTTTTAGAAACCACTCTATACGAGCAGTACTTC. Translating it yields CASSLLETTLYEQYF.

V gene TRBV4-2 combines with J gene TRBJ2-4; no reliable D call. The V gene lost 0 bases and the J gene lost 0 bases, with 6 bases spanning the gap. This CDR3 contains 15 residues. The germline gives CDR1 LGHNA, CDR2 YNFKEQ. The CDR3 DNA sequence: TGTGCCAGCAGCCAAGACTCGACAGCCAAAAACATTCAGTACTTC. Encoded protein: CASSQDSTAKNIQYF.

V and J are TRBV7-8 and TRBJ2-1; 10 nucleotides agree with TRBD2. This CDR3 spans 18 amino acids. Germline V CDR1 and CDR2: SGHVS, FQNEAQ. With 1 base clipped from V and 2 bases from J, the junction kept 8 bases outside the gene matches. This CDR3 reads CASSLVLAGGQAYNEQFF. In DNA, the CDR3 is TGTGCCAGCAGCTTAGTATTAGCGGGGGGCCAAGCCTACAATGAGCAGTTCTTC.

V is TRBV6-1 and J is TRBJ2-1; TRBD2 might be the D (5 bases). Per the germline V gene, CDR1 is MNHNS and CDR2 is SASEGT. CDR3 length equals 16 residues. V lost 4 bases and J 1 base, leaving 14 bases between the germline ends. The CDR3 sequence: CASSARRGGSYNEQFF. Written as DNA, the CDR3 is TGTGCCAGCAGTGCAAGGCGTGGAGGTTCCTACAATGAGCAGTTCTTC.